This T cell receptor (beta chain) was sequenced during a study of patients and donors after allogeneic stem cell transplantation. Trimming cost V 7 bases and J 4 bases; bases outside gene matches: 4. CDR1 SQVTM and CDR2 ANQGSEA come from the germline V gene. The CDR3 is made up of 12 amino acids. TCRdb re-analysed the RT-PCR reads in MiXCR, keeping a single row per CDR3 protein. The data hold 900,000 to 1,000,000 distinct CDR3 sequences, with approximately 19% observed a single time. This TCR was recovered from a human donor who was either an allogeneic HSCT recipient or a stem cell or donor lymphocyte infusion donor (not recorded which). It is not recorded whose cells these are; they may come from a transplant donor. V is TRBV29-1 and J is TRBJ1-2; 9 nucleotides align to TRBD1. Specimen: blood, either unsorted or a sorted T cell fraction (not recorded which). This CDR3 reads CSARDRVYGYTF. The CDR3 DNA reads as TGCAGCGCCCGGGACAGGGTCTATGGCTACACCTTC. The whole variable domain, filled in from reference TRBV29-1 and TRBJ1-2, reads SAVISQKPSRDICQRGTSLTIQCQVDSQVTMMFWYRQQPGQSLTLIATANQGSEATYESGFVIDKFPISRPNLTFSTLTVSNMSPEDSSIYLCSARDRVYGYTFGSGTRLTVV.